This passage covers 10 T cell receptor beta chains from one sample sequenced in a study of T cell responses to AZD1222 COVID-19 vaccine. Produced via immunoSEQ multiplex PCR; TCRdb's table is partial and in-frame only. The sample has roughly 70,000 clones; 79% are singletons. The starting material was peripheral blood, obtained on day 0 of MenACWY control vaccination. Every receptor here comes from an adult in good health.

The CDR3 nucleotides are TGTGCCAGCAGCTTGAGGCGGGGGGAGAACAATGAGCAGTTCTTC. Translated, it gives CASSLRRGENNEQFF. This sequence joins TRBV7-8 and TRBJ2-1, with 8 nucleotides matching TRBD2. J was trimmed by 5 bases and V by 3 bases; bases with no gene match: 6. The CDR3 length is 15 residues. Germline V gene sequence: CDR1 SGHVS, CDR2 FQNEAQ.

This clone appeared a single time. The chain combines TRBV25-1 with TRBJ1-6, with D tentatively TRBD1 (6 bases). The CDR3 consists of 15 residues. In germline, CDR1 is MGHDK, CDR2 SYGVNS. Deletions cut 4 bases from V and 9 bases from J, with 16 bases between. DNA of the CDR3: TGTGCCAGCAGTGGACCCGAGACAGGCAGTTCACCCCTCCACTTT. Amino acid sequence: CASSGPETGSSPLHF.

The V call is TRBV6-5, the J call TRBJ1-1; D not certain. Germline assignment: CDR1 MNHEY and CDR2 SVGAGI. The CDR3 sequence is 15 residues long. Deletions cut 6 bases from V and 0 bases from J, with 14 bases between. The CDR3 region is CASRPIASLNTEAFF. As DNA, the CDR3 is TGTGCCAGCAGACCCATAGCATCCCTGAACACTGAAGCTTTCTTT.

The chain uses TRBV2 and TRBJ2-3, with TRBD2 matching 8 bases. The junction had 14 bases not matched to a gene; V was cut back by 4 bases and J by 5 bases. The CDR3 is 17 residues long. Germline lookup yields CDR1 SNHLY and CDR2 FYNNEI. The CDR3 reads CASSGPSPGLGGDTQYF. As DNA, the CDR3 is TGTGCCAGCAGTGGCCCATCACCGGGACTAGGAGGAGATACGCAGTATTTT. Full variable domain (missing parts from reference TRBV2 and TRBJ2-3): EPEVTQTPSHQVTQMGQEVILRCVPISNHLYFYWYRQILGQKVEFLVSFYNNEISEKSEIFDDQFSVERPDGSNFTLKIRSTKLEDSAMYFCASSGPSPGLGGDTQYFGPGTRLTVL.

This clone was seen a few times. The rearrangement joins TRBV2 to TRBJ2-3; D is ambiguous. The V end lost 6 bases, the J end lost 2 bases, and 12 bases lay between the germline ends. The CDR3 contains 14 residues. Germline V CDR1 and CDR2: SNHLY, FYNNEI. The CDR3 region is CASRASTITDTQYF. The CDR3 DNA sequence: TGTGCCAGCAGGGCTAGTACAATCACAGATACGCAGTATTTT. Full variable domain (rest looked up from reference TRBV2 and TRBJ2-3): EPEVTQTPSHQVTQMGQEVILRCVPISNHLYFYWYRQILGQKVEFLVSFYNNEISEKSEIFDDQFSVERPDGSNFTLKIRSTKLEDSAMYFCASRASTITDTQYFGPGTRLTVL.

This clone was seen a handful of times. The chain couples TRBV10-1 to TRBJ2-7; the D is unclear. Trimming cost V 7 bases and J 3 bases, with 7 bases left between them. Per the germline V gene, CDR1 is WNHNN and CDR2 is SYGVQD (reference sequence). CDR3 length equals 11 residues. The CDR3, as DNA: TGCGCCAGCATGCCTTTCTACGAGCAGTACTTC. Encoded protein: CASMPFYEQYF.

The genes are TRBV19 and TRBJ1-1, with TRBD1 identical over 8 bases. The CDR3 length is 18 residues. V was clipped by 5 bases and J by 2 bases; unmatched bases: 16. Germline V gene data show CDR1 as LNHDA and CDR2 as SQIVND (reference sequence). The CDR3 coding sequence is TGTGCCAGTAGTTCCCAATGGACAGGGATGGGGACAAACACTGAAGCTTTCTTT. Protein product: CASSSQWTGMGTNTEAFF.

The genes are TRBV29-1 and TRBJ1-2; tentative D call: TRBD1 (5 bases). CDR1 and CDR2 from the germline V gene are SQVTM and ANQGSEA. This CDR3 has 12 amino acids. The V and J ends lost 5 bases and 4 bases respectively, with 11 bases between them. The CDR3 DNA follows: TGCAGCGTTAATCAAGGGACCTATGGCTACACCTTC. Translation gives CSVNQGTYGYTF.

V usage is TRBV20-1 and J usage is TRBJ2-1, with D unresolved. The V and J ends lost 3 bases and 6 bases respectively, with 9 bases between them. The CDR3 has 12 residues. Germline assignment: CDR1 DFQATT and CDR2 SNEGSKA (reference sequence). This CDR3 is CSASSQSNEQFF. CDR3 DNA: TGCAGTGCTAGTAGCCAGTCCAATGAGCAGTTCTTC.

This chain uses TRBV30 with TRBJ1-2, with D possibly being TRBD1 (5 bases). CDR1 is GTSNPN and CDR2 is SVGIG in the germline V gene (reference sequence). Trimming removed 0 bases from V and 8 bases from J, with 16 bases in between. This CDR3 has 14 amino acids. The CDR3 coding sequence is TGTGCCTGGAGTGTACGTAGGGGCGTGTACGGCTACACCTTC. This gives the protein CAWSVRRGVYGYTF.